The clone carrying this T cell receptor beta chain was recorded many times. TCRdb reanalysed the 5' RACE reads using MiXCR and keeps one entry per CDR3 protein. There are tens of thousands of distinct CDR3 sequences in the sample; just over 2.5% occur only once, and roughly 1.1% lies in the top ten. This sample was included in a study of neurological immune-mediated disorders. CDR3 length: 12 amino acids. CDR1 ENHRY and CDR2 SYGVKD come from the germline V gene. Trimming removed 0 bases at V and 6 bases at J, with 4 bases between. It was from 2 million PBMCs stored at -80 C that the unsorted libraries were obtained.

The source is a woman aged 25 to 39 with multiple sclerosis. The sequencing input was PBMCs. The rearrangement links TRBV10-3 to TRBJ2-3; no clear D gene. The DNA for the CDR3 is TGTGCCATCAGTGAGTCGATGGATACGCAGTATTTT. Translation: CAISESMDTQYF.